Sequencing of this T cell receptor beta chain was carried out in a study of shared clonotypes between healthy human individuals. Every donor, a Caucasian adult, lived in Nashville, Tennessee. Samples underwent the assay at deep level. Original data processing: In the immunoSEQ data, sequences were junction-only and lacked quality scores, so filtering differed. Assay: immunoSEQ multiplex PCR; the TCRdb copy retains only in-frame clones and omits some. From that table come the V and J calls and clone size; the DNA was used to work out D and trimming. The sample has 640,000 or so clones, around 72% seen once. Looked up from germline, CDR1 is MRHNA and CDR2 is SNTAGT. The length of the CDR3 is 14 residues. Turning to this clone: Germline and junction disagree at one end, which may indicate a read error.

Sequences were obtained from memory CD4+ T cells sorted from blood. Subset defined: CD45RA-negative fraction. This sequence was found in a woman in her thirties in good health. The chain employs TRBV6-4 and TRBJ1-1; 10 bases fit TRBD1. The CDR3 region is CAISDRDRGTEAFF. The CDR3 DNA reads TGTGCCATCAGTGACCGGGACAGGGGCACTGAAGCTTTCTTT.